This entry describes one TCR beta chain. As yet, its antigen is unknown. This sample was included in a study of memory CD4+ T cells and cytomegalovirus serostatus. Study results and caveats: Each of 67 CMV-associated TCRbeta sequences occurred in one to five individuals.

The sort gate was single viable CD3+CD4+CD8-CD45RO+ cells for memory CD4+ T cells. Original methodology: After removing out-of-frame reads, 2 million to 2.5 million distinct TCRbeta sequences remained. The table came from immunoSEQ multiplex PCR; TCRdb's copy has only in-frame clones and leaves some out. V, J and clone size derive from that table, while D and trimming were established from the DNA sequence. This table holds about 40,000 clones, 60% to 85% found once. This receptor was identified in an adult in good health and CMV-seronegative. The sequencing sample was made of memory CD4+ T cells from blood.

CDR3 region: CASSLLGQGLEKLFF. In nucleotides, the CDR3 is TGTGCCAGCAGCTTATTAGGGCAGGGGCTGGAAAAACTGTTTTTT. The gene calls are TRBV11-2 and TRBJ1-4, with a possible D match to TRBD1 (6 bases). CDR3 length: 15 residues. Per the germline V gene, CDR1 is SGHAT and CDR2 is FQNNGV. The V end lost 2 bases, the J end lost 8 bases, and 15 bases lay between the germline ends.